Listed here is a single T cell receptor beta chain. At least ten counts were recorded for this clonotype. The antigen it recognizes is unknown. Base qualities are not recorded, but no much larger clone differs from it by a single base. A patient counted as having stable Graves' hyperthyroidism if no progression to ophthalmopathy occurred over 18 months of follow-up. Hyperthyroidism patients were newly diagnosed, had a disease duration of under 2 months, and were aged 18 to 65 years. The study excluded patients with uncontrolled infections, other autoimmune diseases, pregnancy or lactation. Diagnoses relied on clinical symptoms, serum thyroxine and TRAb, thyroid ultrasound and orbital computed tomography. PBMCs were isolated from 8 to 10 ml of fresh peripheral blood by Ficoll-Paque density gradient centrifugation. Total RNA was extracted using Trizol reagent, and RNA quality was assessed on an Agilent 2100 Bioanalyzer.

The TCR beta CDR3 regions were amplified from RNA transcripts. A first-round RT-PCR of the TCR CDR3 used the HTBI primer set with the Qiagen OneStep RT-PCR kit. The libraries were constructed in a second round of multiplex PCR and then size-selected and purified. Libraries were sequenced paired-end with 100 bp reads on an Illumina HiSeq2000. Processing in the source paper ran as follows. SOAPnuke was used to process the raw data, removing reads that contained adapters or uncalled bases, had a mean Phred below 15, or lacked an exact match to the constant primer or identifier. High-quality paired reads were merged using COPE v1.2.5, and each unique nucleotide sequence was defined as a clonotype. Clonotypes were aligned to IMGT TRBV, TRBD and TRBJ reference segments using MiTCR v1.1. Analysis was restricted to V-J combinations with a frequency above 0.0001, which covered roughly 99% of repertoires. The TCS score was defined as F50 (clonal expansion) divided by E x V (chaos), with BLOSUM62-based TCRdist calculated between CDR3 peptides within each V-J. Welch's t-statistics and random forest reduced 500 to 650 V-J features to 13, which were used in a naive Bayes classifier (R e1071). TCRdb's own reprocessing of the public reads used fastp at Q25 and MiXCR and kept productive beta chains. CDR3 protein duplicates are merged, each entry listing the most common genes and DNA. TCRdb's processing, not the authors' own work, is the source of the V and J calls. A total of approximately 400,000 distinct CDR3 sequences appear in this sample, approximately 14% of them only once. 11% to 15% of the sample is in the top ten clones.

The sample comes from a study of T cells in Graves' hyperthyroidism and ophthalmopathy (dated by TCRdb to about 2019). About the investigation overall: Peripheral blood samples were taken at the time of initial diagnosis, prior to any treatment. TCR V-J signatures able to tell the groups apart were searched for in a discovery cohort of 90 to 100 patients, of whom roughly 42 had Graves' ophthalmopathy and roughly 58 had stable Graves' hyperthyroidism. Whether ophthalmopathy could be predicted prospectively was tested in an independent validation cohort made up of under 20 hyperthyroidism patients plus 17 patients who later progressed to ophthalmopathy. The approximately 90 discovery patients were randomly split 7:3 into training and test sets. Thyroid tissue and blood T-cell repertoires from six Graves' hyperthyroidism patients were also compared in the study. After sampling, hyperthyroidism patients received methimazole starting at 30 mg daily, and ophthalmopathy patients received high-dose intravenous methylprednisolone. The paper reports TCR Vbeta CDR3 sequencing of 135 peripheral blood samples: 43 ophthalmopathy, fewer than 85 hyperthyroidism and around 17 progressor patients.

What the study reported, not specific to this receptor: No statistical method was used to set the sample size in advance, and investigators knew the group allocation. A 13 V-J signature model separated ophthalmopathy from stable hyperthyroidism, with about 90% sensitivity and about 81% specificity in cross-validation and 80%/75% in testing. Most expanded thyroid clonotypes (frequency above 0.001) were also found in blood, which suggests that blood repertoires may mirror thyroid immune responses. During validation, the model predicted progression to ophthalmopathy a median of approximately 6.5 months ahead of onset, with almost 71% sensitivity and 72.22% specificity.

The sequenced sample consisted of blood. This TCR derives from a woman aged 18-30 years with Graves' hyperthyroidism.

The DNA is TGTGCCAGCAGTTTATCGGCAGGGCATCAGCCCCAGCATTTT. This translates into CASSLSAGHQPQHF. Recombination joined TRBV27 with TRBJ1-5, with TRBD1 perhaps the D gene, on 5 matching bases. V is shortened by 0 bases, J by 5 bases, and the region joining them spans 8 bases. For CDR1 and CDR2, the germline V gene (reference sequence) lists MNHEY and SMNVEV. The CDR3, cysteine through phenylalanine, is 14 amino acids long. This entry keeps only the CDR3 DNA: 42 bases, framed from base 1.